This T cell receptor beta chain was sequenced for a study of beta chain features in type 1 diabetes. Across the whole study: Patient and healthy donor groups were alike in age, gender and cell yields. Overall study findings and caveats: Individuals with type 1 diabetes displayed fewer insertions and more deletions at VDJ junctions. All four CD4+ subsets of Type 1 diabetes patients contained TCRB CDR3s that were moderately but significantly shorter.

Germline lookup yields CDR1 SGHRS and CDR2 YFSETQ. This CDR3 has 15 residues. The V gene lost 0 bases and the J gene lost 3 bases, with 12 bases spanning the gap. Notes on this clone: Its antigen is still unknown.

Of the isolated RNA, all was reverse transcribed, and so the sequenced material was expressed TCRB transcripts. Method: immunoSEQ multiplex PCR; TCRdb's copy keeps in-frame clones and lacks some. Among approximately 360,000 clones listed, around 12% were seen once. The sample comprised naive CD4+ T cells from blood. The chain carries TRBV5-1 and TRBJ1-1, with D perhaps matching TRBD1 (6 bases). This TCR was recovered from a woman between 18 and 29 years old with type 1 diabetes. The CDR3 region has the DNA TGCGCCAGCAGCTTGGCGATAGGGGGTTACACTGAAGCTTTCTTT. Translation gives CASSLAIGGYTEAFF.